Following are 12 T cell receptor beta chains from one sample sequenced in a study of regulatory T cells in long-lasting Graves disease. Described time point: persistent/refractory GD, antithyroid drugs over 5 years with positive TRAb. Generation of the TCR library employed RNA extracted from PBMCs. Combining iRepertoire HTBI primers with Arm-PCR of CDR3 regions, the authors built TCR beta libraries. TCRdb re-analysed the multiplex PCR reads in MiXCR, keeping a single row per CDR3 protein. The data hold roughly 400,000 distinct CDR3 sequences, with around 23% observed a single time. The material was peripheral blood mononuclear cells (PBMCs), obtained when the disease was refractory, from a patient treated with antithyroid drugs. Source of these receptors: a female donor with Graves disease.

This clonotype was counted many times. The chain recombines TRBV2 with TRBJ1-5, with 8 bases fitting TRBD1. V was clipped by 7 bases and J by 4 bases; unmatched bases: 12. Germline V lookup: CDR1 SNHLY, CDR2 FYNNEI. This CDR3 spans 16 amino acids. The CDR3 loop reads CASTPQGAGNNQPQHF. In DNA, the CDR3 is TGTGCCAGCACCCCCCAGGGGGCGGGTAATAATCAGCCCCAGCATTTT. Drawing the rest from reference TRBV2 and TRBJ1-5, the complete variable domain is EPEVTQTPSHQVTQMGQEVILRCVPISNHLYFYWYRQILGQKVEFLVSFYNNEISEKSEIFDDQFSVERPDGSNFTLKIRSTKLEDSAMYFCASTPQGAGNNQPQHFGDGTRLSIL.

This sequence joins TRBV20-1 and TRBJ2-1; 9 nucleotides agree with TRBD2. Germline V gives CDR1 DFQATT, CDR2 SNEGSKA (reference sequence). CDR3 length: 15 residues. J gave up 3 bases and V 0 bases, and 3 bases lay outside the gene matches. DNA of the CDR3: TGCAGTGCTAGAGATCCTAGCGGGAACTACAATGAGCAGTTCTTC. Amino acids: CSARDPSGNYNEQFF.

In DNA, the CDR3 is TGTGCCAGCAGTTTGTTGGGACTAGCGGGAATTGACAATGAGCAGTTCTTC. Encoded protein: CASSLLGLAGIDNEQFF. The gene calls are TRBV12-3 or TRBV12-4 and TRBJ2-1; TRBD2 aligns across 13 bases. J gave up 5 bases and V 3 bases, and 7 bases lay outside the gene matches. The CDR3 has 17 residues.

The V and J genes are TRBV29-1 and TRBJ2-7; 8 bases align to TRBD1. The CDR3 loop spans 12 amino acids. V lost 4 bases to trimming and J lost 5 bases; unmatched junction nucleotides: 4. Germline V gene lookup returns CDR1 SQVTM and CDR2 ANQGSEA. CDR3 in DNA: TGCAGCGTTGTCAGGGGGCCTGACGAGCAGTACTTC. This encodes CSVVRGPDEQYF.

This clonotype was observed at least ten times. The rearrangement links TRBV28 to TRBJ1-2, with a possible D match to TRBD1 (6 bases). The CDR3 extends over 14 amino acids. V lost 4 bases and J 3 bases, leaving 12 bases between the germline ends. Germline CDR1 and CDR2: MDHEN and SYDVKM. CDR3 sequence: CASSSVGGDYGYTF. The CDR3 DNA follows: TGTGCCAGCAGTTCCGTCGGGGGCGACTATGGCTACACCTTC.

This clonotype showed up just a few times. This rearrangement joins TRBV28 to TRBJ1-5; D is unresolved. From germline, CDR1 is MDHEN and CDR2 SYDVKM. The V end was cut by 5 bases, the J end by 0 bases, with 14 bases between. The CDR3 length is 16 residues. This CDR3 reads CASSTGSHHSNQPQHF. The CDR3 region has the DNA TGTGCCAGCAGTACTGGAAGCCACCATAGCAATCAGCCCCAGCATTTT.

This clonotype was detected ten times or more. This chain connects TRBV6-1 to TRBJ1-5, with 8 bases aligning to TRBD1. Germline V lookup: CDR1 MNHNS, CDR2 SASEGT. V dropped 6 bases and J dropped 3; count of bases not matched to a gene: 10. The CDR3 is made up of 16 amino acids. The CDR3 loop is CASRPHRGSDNQPQHF. The DNA for the CDR3 is TGTGCCAGCAGACCCCACAGGGGGAGTGACAATCAGCCCCAGCATTTT.

This chain connects TRBV7-9 to TRBJ2-6; TRBD1 might be the D (6 bases). With 5 bases removed from V and 3 bases from J, the gap between germline ends came to 11 bases. The CDR3 contains 15 residues. CDR1 and CDR2 (germline): SEHNR, FQNEAQ (reference sequence). Here the CDR3 reads CASSLRGFGANVLTF. CDR3 DNA: TGTGCCAGCAGCCTGAGGGGGTTTGGGGCCAACGTCCTGACTTTC.

This clonotype was observed a handful of times. The V call is TRBV3-1, the J call TRBJ2-2; possible D gene TRBD1, 6 bases. CDR3 length: 16 residues. CDR1 and CDR2 (germline): LGHDT, YNNKEL (reference sequence). V shed 5 bases and J shed 2 bases, with 15 bases lying between them. The CDR3 sequence: CASSIDRTTNTGELFF. Here the CDR3 DNA reads TGTGCCAGCAGCATAGACAGGACAACTAACACCGGGGAGCTGTTTTTT.

This clonotype was observed a few times. The genes are TRBV11-1 and TRBJ2-7, with 7 bases aligning to TRBD1. Germline V CDR1 and CDR2: SGHAT, FQDESV (reference sequence). V was clipped by 5 bases and J by 1 base; unmatched bases: 11. The CDR3 covers 16 residues. The CDR3 DNA reads as TGTGCCAGCAGCCCCCCCGGGACAGCGATTTCCTACGAGCAGTACTTC. This gives the protein CASSPPGTAISYEQYF.

Ten or more counts support this clonotype. This chain joins TRBV2 and TRBJ1-5, with D perhaps matching TRBD1 (5 bases). V lost 4 bases, J lost 4 bases, and 17 bases lay in between. The CDR3 runs to 16 residues. Germline V gene data show CDR1 as SNHLY and CDR2 as FYNNEI. DNA of the CDR3: TGTGCCAGCAGTGTAACGTCAGGGTTTGGTAATCAGCCCCAGCATTTT. Translation: CASSVTSGFGNQPQHF.

Concerning this clonotype: A far larger clone is only one base removed, so a read error is likely. This chain uses TRBV12-3 or TRBV12-4 with TRBJ2-7; D may be TRBD1 (6 bases). V lost 7 bases, J lost 1 base, and 14 bases lay in between. The CDR3 totals 14 residues. CDR3 amino acids: CASIFDRKSYEQYF. The CDR3 nucleotides are TGTGCCAGCATTTTCGACAGGAAATCCTACGAGCAGTACTTC.